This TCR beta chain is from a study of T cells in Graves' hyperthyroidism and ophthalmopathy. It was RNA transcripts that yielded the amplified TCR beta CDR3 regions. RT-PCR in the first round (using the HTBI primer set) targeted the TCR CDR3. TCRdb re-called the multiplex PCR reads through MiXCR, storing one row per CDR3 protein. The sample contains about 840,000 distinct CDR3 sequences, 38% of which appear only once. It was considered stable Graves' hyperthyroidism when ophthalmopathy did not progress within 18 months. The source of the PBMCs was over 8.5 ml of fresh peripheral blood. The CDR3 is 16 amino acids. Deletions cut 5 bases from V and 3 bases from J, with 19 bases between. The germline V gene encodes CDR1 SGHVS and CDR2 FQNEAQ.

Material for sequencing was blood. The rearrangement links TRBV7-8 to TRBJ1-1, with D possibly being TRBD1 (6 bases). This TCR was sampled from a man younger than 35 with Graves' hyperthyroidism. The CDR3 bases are TGTGCCAGCAGCCAAGAGGGGGGCGGTCGGTACACTGAAGCTTTCTTT. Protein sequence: CASSQEGGGRYTEAFF.